This T cell receptor (beta chain) was recovered during a study of T cells in Graves' hyperthyroidism and ophthalmopathy. Findings and limits, study-wide: Blood also contained most expanded thyroid clonotypes above 0.001.

The study left out patients who had uncontrolled infection, other autoimmune disease, pregnancy or lactation. Based on clinical symptoms, serum thyroxine and TRAb, thyroid ultrasound and orbital computed tomography, diagnoses were reached. TCR beta CDR3 region amplification was performed from RNA transcripts. First-round RT-PCR of the TCR CDR3 relied on the HTBI primer set. MiXCR, run by TCRdb on the multiplex PCR reads, gives a single entry per CDR3 protein. Of about 320,000 distinct CDR3 sequences listed, roughly 15% were seen once; the top ten hold roughly 33%. Per the germline V gene, CDR1 is MNHEY and CDR2 is SMNVEV (reference sequence). The CDR3 has 16 residues. V was shortened by 0 bases and J by 0 bases, with 12 bases between the two germline ends. This clonotype was seen many times. What it binds is not known.

Input material: blood. This chain joins TRBV27 and TRBJ2-7; tentatively, D is TRBD1 (5 bases). This TCR derives from a man aged 25-40 years with Graves' hyperthyroidism. CDR3 in DNA: TGTGCCAGCAGTTTATCCCCAGGGCCCAGCTCCTACGAGCAGTACTTC. Protein: CASSLSPGPSSYEQYF.